This TCR beta chain was captured by sequencing in a study of shared clonotypes between healthy human individuals. V was pared by 4 bases and J by 1 base, with 13 bases between. Germline loops: CDR1 SQVTM, CDR2 ANQGSEA. The CDR3 loop spans 14 amino acids. Researchers ran the assay at a deep level. Assay: immunoSEQ multiplex PCR; the TCRdb copy retains only in-frame clones and omits some. The sample lists some 500,000 clones, about 74% seen once, with around 12% in the top ten. The clonotype was recovered from a woman aged 40-49 years in good health. Some clones in this sample may be carry-over from other donors' samples. V is TRBV29-1 and J is TRBJ1-1; tentative D call: TRBD1 (6 bases). The sample consisted of PBMCs. The CDR3 nucleotides read TGCAGCGTTGCAGTCGGGGGGCGGAACACTGAAGCTTTCTTT. Residues: CSVAVGGRNTEAFF.